This TCR beta chain was captured by sequencing in a study of response to subunit inactivated influenza vaccine. Study-level results: Only a handful of new T cells, the authors suggested, are recruited with each seasonal influenza vaccination.

A few counts support this clonotype. Its antigen is unidentified. The CDR3 covers 17 residues. In germline, CDR1 is SEHNR, CDR2 FQNEAQ (reference sequence). Deletions cut 0 bases from V and 2 bases from J, with 14 bases between. TCRdb recomputed calls from the RT-PCR reads with MiXCR, one row per CDR3 protein. The repertoire holds 300,000 to 350,000 distinct CDR3 sequences, with just over 20% as singletons. The receptor was isolated from a man in his fifties or sixties who received an inactivated influenza vaccine. This rearrangement joins TRBV7-9 to TRBJ2-1; D may be TRBD2 (6 bases). The material sequenced was PBMCs from blood, taken 21 months after vaccination. CDR3: CASSLALRASAYNEQFF. The DNA for the CDR3 is TGTGCCAGCAGCTTAGCGCTCCGGGCTAGCGCCTACAATGAGCAGTTCTTC.